The entry that follows covers one T cell receptor beta chain sequence. The data stem from a study of shared clonotypes between healthy human individuals. Original data processing: Filtering of immunoSEQ junctional sequences could not match full-length read filtering. Using immunoSEQ multiplex PCR, the repertoire was profiled, and TCRdb retains in-frame clones only, with some absent. V and J calls and clone size are copied from that table; D and trimming were computed from the DNA. The repertoire holds about 2.3 million clones, with 85% to 95% as singletons. Per the germline V gene, CDR1 is ENHRY and CDR2 is SYGVKD. This CDR3 has 15 amino acids. The V and J ends lost 4 bases and 4 bases respectively, with 14 bases between them.

Material for sequencing was naive CD4+ T cells from PBMCs. The subset denotes: CD45RA+ positively selected. The chain joins TRBV10-3 to TRBJ2-1; D may be TRBD2 (6 bases). The sequence came from a man aged 18 to 30 in good health. Some clones in this sample may be carry-over from other donors' samples. Here the CDR3 DNA reads TGTGCCATCAGTGCTGAGACTAGGAGGTACAATGAGCAGTTCTTC. It codes for CAISAETRRYNEQFF.